These 18 T cell receptor delta chains were all obtained from the same sample, sequenced in a study of gamma-delta chains in newborns, infants, children. TCRdb repeated clone calling on the reads with CATT. This table holds some 6,100 delta-chain clones, approximately 2.4% found once. Material for sequencing was blood. These receptors came from a child who was a newborn, infant or young child, either healthy, febrile or measles-vaccinated (not recorded which).

The sample holds a few counts of this clone. DNA of the CDR3: TGTGCCTGTGACACTGGGGATACGACAGCACAACTCTTCTTT. It encodes CACDTGDTTAQLFF. The chain couples TRDV2 to TRDJ2; 8 bases match TRDD3. Germline V gives CDR1 GEAIGNYY, CDR2 EKD. CDR3 length: 14 amino acids. Unmatched junction bases numbered 1, after V lost 1 base and J lost 4 bases.

This clone was observed a few times. This may arise from a read error, as a much more abundant clone is one base away. V and J are TRDV2 and TRDJ2; D may match TRDD2 or TRDD3 (5 bases each). The CDR3 consists of 19 residues. Per the germline V gene, CDR1 is GEAIGNYY and CDR2 is EKD. Trimming removed 3 bases at V and 1 base at J, with 23 bases between. This CDR3 reads CACDALLEDNEGLTAQLFF. The CDR3, as DNA: TGTGCCTGTGACGCCCTACTGGAGGATAATGAGGGTTTGACAGCACAACTCTTCTTT.

This clone is labeled as medium-sized. The same CDR3 can be traced to other DNA sequences in this sample. The rearrangement uses TRDV2 and TRDJ3, with D unclear. CDR1 GEAIGNYY and CDR2 EKD come from the germline V gene. CDR3 length equals 17 residues. V lost 1 base and J 2 bases, leaving 11 bases between the germline ends. For the CDR3, the DNA is TGTGCCTGTGACACACTCCGCGGAACCTGGGACACCCGACAGATGTTTTTC. Protein sequence: CACDTLRGTWDTRQMFF.

This clone has more than one count but fewer than ten. The chain joins TRDV2 to TRDJ1, with 8 bases fitting TRDD3. This CDR3 is built from 13 residues. The germline CDR1 and CDR2 sequences are GEAIGNYY and EKD. V was pared by 0 bases and J by 6 bases, with 2 bases of the junction left unmatched. CDR3 sequence: CACDTMGIHKLIF. DNA for the CDR3: TGTGCCTGTGACACCATGGGGATACATAAACTCATCTTT.

A few counts support this clone. Other nucleotide sequences from this sample produce the same CDR3. V is TRDV2 and J is TRDJ1; 8 nucleotides align to TRDD3. CDR1 is GEAIGNYY and CDR2 is EKD in the germline V gene. After removal of 3 bases from V and 0 bases from J, the junction contained 5 bases not matched to a gene. The CDR3 has 15 amino acids. The CDR3, as DNA: TGTGCCTGTGACTCCCTACTGGGGGACACCGATAAACTCATCTTT. Protein product: CACDSLLGDTDKLIF.

As for this clone: An end of the junction differs from the germline gene, which may be a read error. J is TRDJ3 and V is TRDV2; 8 bases line up with TRDD3. The CDR3 loop spans 20 amino acids. Germline CDR1 and CDR2: GEAIGNYY and EKD. The CDR3 DNA sequence: TGTGCCTGTGACACCGCCGGTGGGGGATTTTCCTCCTGGGGCACCCGACAGATGTTTTTC. Translation: CACDTAGGGFSSWGTRQMFF.

This clone is medium-sized (0.01 to 0.1%) by share. This chain uses TRDV2 with TRDJ3; 7 bases are a match to TRDD3. Germline V gives CDR1 GEAIGNYY, CDR2 EKD. J gave up 1 base and V 0 bases, and 5 bases lay outside the gene matches. The CDR3 contains 18 residues. The CDR3 here is CACDTAGGPSWDTRQMFF. The CDR3 nucleotides are TGTGCCTGTGACACCGCTGGGGGTCCTTCCTGGGACACCCGACAGATGTTTTTC.

As regards this clone: This DNA translates differently at residue 4 from the TCRdb protein, which is that of a much larger clone; a read error is likely, and the protein shown is the DNA's own translation. Distinct nucleotide sequences in the sample also encode this CDR3. The chain combines TRDV2 with TRDJ3; 10 bases line up with TRDD3. CDR1 and CDR2 from the germline V gene are GEAIGNYY and EKD. This CDR3 is 18 amino acids long. V trimming: 5 bases; J trimming: 1 base; junction bases outside the gene matches: 7. The CDR3 loop reads CACGILGDSSWDTRQMFF. CDR3 nucleotides: TGTGCCTGTGGCATACTGGGGGATTCATCCTGGGACACCCGACAGATGTTTTTC.

Points on this clone: The protein given by TCRdb reflects a much larger clone and differs at residue 9 from this DNA's translation, likely from a read error; the protein shown is the DNA's translation. The chain is built from TRDV2 and TRDJ2; TRDD3 matches 9 bases. Germline V gives CDR1 GEAIGNYY, CDR2 EKD. Trimming removed 3 bases from V and 6 bases from J; junction bases left unmatched: 4. The CDR3 length is 14 residues. The chain's CDR3 is CACDYWGTAAQLFF. The CDR3 nucleotides read TGTGCCTGTGACTACTGGGGGACGGCAGCACAACTCTTCTTT.

This clone was found a few times. At one end the junction does not follow the germline gene, possibly because of a read error. The same CDR3 also results from other DNA sequences found in this sample. The chain carries TRDV2 and TRDJ3; D is possibly TRDD3 (5 bases). Germline CDR1 is GEAIGNYY and CDR2 is EKD. The CDR3 totals 18 residues. In DNA, the CDR3 is TGTGCCTGTGACACCGGGGGGTCGCAGACCTGGGACACCCGGCAGATGTTTTTC. Its protein is CACDTGGSQTWDTRQMFF.

This clone was seen a handful of times. Other nucleotide sequences in the sample specify the same CDR3. This chain links TRDV2 with TRDJ3; 10 bases match TRDD3. CDR3 length: 18 amino acids. CDR1 is GEAIGNYY, CDR2 EKD, per germline. The V segment lost 1 base and the J segment 1 base; nucleotides outside the gene matches: 3. Here the CDR3 reads CACDTGGYGSWDTRQMFF. The DNA for the CDR3 is TGTGCCTGTGACACGGGGGGATACGGTTCCTGGGACACCCGACAGATGTTTTTC.

This clone has a handful of counts. A much larger clone differs from this one at a single base, so this may be a read error. The chain is built from TRDV2 and TRDJ3; 10 bases match TRDD3. This CDR3 is built from 19 residues. The germline CDR1 and CDR2 sequences are GEAIGNYY and EKD. Written as DNA, the CDR3 is TGTGCCTGTGACACCTGGGGGATACTTCGCTCCTGGGACGCCCGACAGATGTTTTTC. It yields the protein CACDTWGILRSWDARQMFF.

A remark on this clone: TCRdb has a much larger clone's protein, which differs at residue 8 from the translation of this DNA, likely because of a read error; what is shown is the protein translated from the DNA. V gene TRDV2 combines with J gene TRDJ1; TRDD3 agrees at 7 bases. Germline assignment: CDR1 GEAIGNYY and CDR2 EKD. The length of the CDR3 is 16 residues. The V and J ends lost 3 bases and 1 base, in that order; junction bases with no gene match: 10. The CDR3 is CACDSLGGAFTDKLIF. In DNA, the CDR3 is TGTGCCTGTGACTCTCTGGGGGGGGCCTTCACCGATAAACTCATCTTT.

As concerns this clone: A much larger clone lies one base from this, so it may be a read error. Other nucleotide sequences in the sample specify the same CDR3. V and J are TRDV2 and TRDJ3; 13 nucleotides line up with TRDD3. Germline V CDR1 and CDR2: GEAIGNYY, EKD. This CDR3 region has 20 residues. CDR3 sequence (DNA): TGTGCCTGTGACTCCCTACTGGGGGATACGAGCTCCTGGGACACCCGACAGATGTTCTTC. Its protein product is CACDSLLGDTSSWDTRQMFF.

About this clone: A read error likely explains why the TCRdb protein, taken from a much larger clone, differs from this DNA's translation at residue 13; the protein shown is translated from the DNA. The V gene is TRDV2, the J gene TRDJ1; TRDD3 agrees at 12 bases. Germline values: CDR1 GEAIGNYY, CDR2 EKD. This CDR3 contains 16 residues. The CDR3 protein is CACDPLILGDTDRLIF. The CDR3 bases are TGTGCCTGTGACCCACTCATACTGGGGGATACCGATAGACTCATCTTT.

V usage is TRDV2 and J usage is TRDJ2, with TRDD3 identical over 12 bases. The germline gives CDR1 GEAIGNYY, CDR2 EKD. Trimming cost V 0 bases and J 5 bases; bases outside gene matches: 6. This CDR3 contains 17 residues. CDR3 nucleotide sequence: TGTGCCTGTGACACCGTTGTACTGGGGGATACTACAGCACAACTCTTCTTT. Its translation is CACDTVVLGDTTAQLFF.

This clone appeared a few times. A much larger clone is a single base away; this may be a read error. Written as DNA, the CDR3 is TGTGCCCGTGACCTACTGGGGGTCCCCACCGATAAACTCATCTTT. Amino acids: CARDLLGVPTDKLIF. The chain uses TRDV2 and TRDJ1; 8 bases match TRDD3. Germline CDR1 GEAIGNYY, CDR2 EKD. This CDR3 spans 15 amino acids.

This clone is deemed medium-sized. Other nucleotide sequences from this sample produce the same CDR3. V gene TRDV2 combines with J gene TRDJ2; TRDD3 agrees at 12 bases. After removal of 4 bases from V and 3 bases from J, the junction contained 8 bases not matched to a gene. The germline V gene encodes CDR1 GEAIGNYY and CDR2 EKD. This CDR3 has 17 amino acids. This CDR3 is CACDPTGGYPLTAQLFF. DNA for the CDR3: TGTGCCTGTGATCCTACTGGGGGATACCCCCTGACAGCACAACTCTTCTTT.